Listed below are T cell receptor beta chains from one sample, sequenced in a study of identical twins. TCRdb ran MiXCR on the 5' RACE reads and lists one entry per CDR3 protein. This sample has roughly 770,000 distinct CDR3 sequences, with 15% to 20% found just once. These data were likewise used in another study, on T cells expressing NK-cell markers.

The sample taken for sequencing was PBMCs. Every receptor here comes from a woman in her late teens or twenties in good health. CDR3s include the opening cysteine and the closing phenylalanine or tryptophan. Fields, in order: V gene, clone size, CDR3 length, J gene, D gene, CDR3 protein, CDR3 DNA. The D gene is left open where the match is weak. Clone size is shown for a subset of rows, as once, few, many or a class of expanded clone.

>TRBV20-1|few|16|TRBJ2-1|TRBD2
CSVPLSTSGSYNEQFF
TGCAGTGTCCCACTGTCGACTAGCGGCTCCTACAATGAGCAGTTCTTC
>TRBV4-3|-|16|TRBJ2-3|-
CASSQGVALGTDTQYF
TGCGCCAGCAGCCAAGGGGTAGCACTGGGCACAGATACGCAGTATTTT
>TRBV15|few|16|TRBJ2-1|TRBD2
CATSREAGGPRDEQFF
TGTGCCACCAGCAGAGAGGCGGGAGGGCCGAGGGATGAGCAGTTCTTC
>TRBV27|few|15|TRBJ2-2|-
CASSLSGADTGELFF
TGTGCCAGCAGTTTATCGGGGGCGGACACCGGGGAGCTGTTTTTT
>TRBV7-2|many|16|TRBJ2-1|TRBD2
CASSLSGRAVDNEQFF
TGTGCCAGCAGCTTGTCCGGGAGGGCCGTCGACAATGAGCAGTTCTTC
>TRBV11-2|-|15|TRBJ2-2|-
CASSLVPDNTGELFF
TGTGCCAGCAGCTTAGTCCCGGATAACACCGGGGAGCTGTTTTTT
>TRBV6-5|few|16|TRBJ1-6|-
CASSYGRAVSNSPLHF
TGTGCCAGCAGTTACGGGAGGGCGGTCAGTAATTCACCCCTCCACTTT
>TRBV7-2|few|11|TRBJ2-7|-
CAIFMGYEQYF
TGTGCCATCTTTATGGGCTATGAGCAGTACTTC
>TRBV27|few|14|TRBJ2-7|-
CASSGRLFPYEQYF
TGTGCCAGCAGTGGTCGACTTTTCCCCTACGAGCAGTACTTC
>TRBV5-5|-|18|TRBJ1-6|-
CASSLLGAAHPGGTPLHF
TGTGCCAGCAGCTTGTTGGGGGCGGCCCACCCGGGTGGAACACCCCTCCACTTT